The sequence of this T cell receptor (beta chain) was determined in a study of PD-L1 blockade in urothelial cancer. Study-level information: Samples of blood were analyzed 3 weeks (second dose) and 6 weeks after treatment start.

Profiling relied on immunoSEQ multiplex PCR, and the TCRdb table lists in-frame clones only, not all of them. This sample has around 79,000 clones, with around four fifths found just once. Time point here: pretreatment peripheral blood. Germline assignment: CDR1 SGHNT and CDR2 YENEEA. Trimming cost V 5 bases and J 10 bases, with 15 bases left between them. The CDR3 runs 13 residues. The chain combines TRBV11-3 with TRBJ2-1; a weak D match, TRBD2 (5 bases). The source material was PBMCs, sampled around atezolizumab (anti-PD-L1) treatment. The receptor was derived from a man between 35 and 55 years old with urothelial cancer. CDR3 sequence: CASSRGPLLEQFF. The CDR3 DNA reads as TGTGCCAGCAGCCGGGGTCCTCTTCTCGAGCAGTTCTTC.